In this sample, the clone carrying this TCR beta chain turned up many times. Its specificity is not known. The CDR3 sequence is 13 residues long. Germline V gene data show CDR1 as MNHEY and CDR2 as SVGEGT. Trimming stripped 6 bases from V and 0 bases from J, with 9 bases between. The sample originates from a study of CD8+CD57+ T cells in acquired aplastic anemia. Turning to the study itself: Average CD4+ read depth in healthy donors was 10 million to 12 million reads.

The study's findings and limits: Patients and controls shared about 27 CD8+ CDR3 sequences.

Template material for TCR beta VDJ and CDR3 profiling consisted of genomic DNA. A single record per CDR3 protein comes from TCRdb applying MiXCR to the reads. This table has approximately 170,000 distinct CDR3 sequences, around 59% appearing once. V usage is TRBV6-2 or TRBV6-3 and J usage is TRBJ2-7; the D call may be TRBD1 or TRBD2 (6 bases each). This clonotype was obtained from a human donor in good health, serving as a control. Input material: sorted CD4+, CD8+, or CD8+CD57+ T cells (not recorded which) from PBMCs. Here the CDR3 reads CASSGGHSYEQYF. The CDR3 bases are TGTGCCAGCAGCGGGGGCCACTCCTACGAGCAGTACTTC.